This TCR beta chain comes out of a study of shared clonotypes between healthy human individuals. Study overall: Three CD4 naive, three CD4 memory, two CD8 naive and one CD8 memory plate were used per donor. Study conclusions and caveats: Some naive CD4 clonotypes, roughly 4.8%, turned up in common across a handful of donors. Non-shared clonotypes were found to have lower generation probabilities than the clonotypes that were shared by all four of the sorted-subset donors. Sampling was confined to blood; repertoires within tissues likely differ.

Worth noting for this clone: As yet, its antigen is unknown.

Using immunoSEQ multiplex PCR, the repertoire was profiled, and TCRdb retains in-frame clones only, with some absent. The table records hundreds of thousands of clones, approximately 79% of them present only once. Germline CDR1 reads SGHRS; CDR2 reads YFSETQ. The junction had 14 bases not matched to a gene; V was cut back by 4 bases and J by 6 bases. This CDR3 region has 16 residues. Material for sequencing was memory CD4+ T cells sorted from blood. The sample's subset: CD45RA-negative fraction. The gene calls are TRBV5-1 and TRBJ2-7, with 9 positions matching TRBD1. The TCR sequence derives from a woman in her 30s in good health. CDR3 sequence: CASSPDPPGQGSEQYF. CDR3 sequence (DNA): TGCGCCAGCAGCCCGGACCCCCCGGGACAGGGAAGCGAGCAGTACTTC. The entire variable domain, with the rest obtained from reference TRBV5-1 and TRBJ2-7, is as follows: KAGVTQTPRYLIKTRGQQVTLSCSPISGHRSVSWYQQTPGQGLQFLFEYFSETQRNKGNFPGRFSGRQFSNSRSEMNVSTLELGDSALYLCASSPDPPGQGSEQYFGPGTRLTVT.